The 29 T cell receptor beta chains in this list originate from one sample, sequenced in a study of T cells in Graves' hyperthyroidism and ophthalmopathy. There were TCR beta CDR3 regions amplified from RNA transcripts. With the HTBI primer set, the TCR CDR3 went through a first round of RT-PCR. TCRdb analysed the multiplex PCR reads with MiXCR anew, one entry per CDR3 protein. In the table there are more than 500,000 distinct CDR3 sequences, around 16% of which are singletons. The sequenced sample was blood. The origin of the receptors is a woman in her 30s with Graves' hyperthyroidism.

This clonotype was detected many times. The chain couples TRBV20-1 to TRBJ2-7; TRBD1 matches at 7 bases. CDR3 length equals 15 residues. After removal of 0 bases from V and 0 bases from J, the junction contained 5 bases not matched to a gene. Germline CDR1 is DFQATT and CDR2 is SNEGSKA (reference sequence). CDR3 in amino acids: CSARDPGQSSYEQYF. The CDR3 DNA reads TGCAGTGCTAGAGACCCGGGACAGAGCTCCTACGAGCAGTACTTC.

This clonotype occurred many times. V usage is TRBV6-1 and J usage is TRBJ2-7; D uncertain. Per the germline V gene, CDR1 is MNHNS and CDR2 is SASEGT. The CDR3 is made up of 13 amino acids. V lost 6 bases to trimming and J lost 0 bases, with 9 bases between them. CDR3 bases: TGTGCCAGCAGCCAGGTGAGCTCCTACGAGCAGTACTTC. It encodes CASSQVSSYEQYF.

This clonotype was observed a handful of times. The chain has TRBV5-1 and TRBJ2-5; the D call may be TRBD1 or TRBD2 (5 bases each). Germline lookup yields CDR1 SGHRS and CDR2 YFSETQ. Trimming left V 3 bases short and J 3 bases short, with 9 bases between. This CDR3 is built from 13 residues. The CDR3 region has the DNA TGCGCCAGCAGCTCGGGACGAGAAGAGACCCAGTACTTC. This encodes CASSSGREETQYF. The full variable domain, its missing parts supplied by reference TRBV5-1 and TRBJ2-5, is KAGVTQTPRYLIKTRGQQVTLSCSPISGHRSVSWYQQTPGQGLQFLFEYFSETQRNKGNFPGRFSGRQFSNSRSEMNVSTLELGDSALYLCASSSGREETQYFGPGTRLLVL.

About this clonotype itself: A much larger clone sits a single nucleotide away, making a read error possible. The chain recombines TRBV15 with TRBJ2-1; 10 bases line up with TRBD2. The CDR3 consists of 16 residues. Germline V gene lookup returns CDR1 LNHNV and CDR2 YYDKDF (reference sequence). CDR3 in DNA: TGTGCCGCCAGCAGAGAAAGCGGGAGGGCCACCGTGGAGCAGTTCTTC. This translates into CAASRESGRATVEQFF.

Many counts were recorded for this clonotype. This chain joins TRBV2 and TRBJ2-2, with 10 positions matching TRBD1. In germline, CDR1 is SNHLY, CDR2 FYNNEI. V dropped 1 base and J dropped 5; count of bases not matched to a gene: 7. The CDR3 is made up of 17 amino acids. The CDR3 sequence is CASSEGTWTGGTGELFF. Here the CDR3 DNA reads TGTGCCAGCAGTGAAGGGACGTGGACAGGGGGAACCGGGGAGCTGTTTTTT.

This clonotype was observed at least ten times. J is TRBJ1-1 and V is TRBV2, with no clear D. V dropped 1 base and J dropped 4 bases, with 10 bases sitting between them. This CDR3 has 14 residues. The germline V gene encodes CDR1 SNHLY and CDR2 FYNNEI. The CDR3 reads CASSEDGGATEAFF. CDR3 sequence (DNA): TGTGCCAGCAGTGAAGACGGTGGAGCCACTGAAGCTTTCTTT.

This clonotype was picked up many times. This chain's CDR3 is CASSFRGRVYEQYF. The DNA for the CDR3 is TGTGCCAGCAGTTTTCGAGGACGGGTCTACGAGCAGTACTTC. V gene TRBV28 combines with J gene TRBJ2-7; D remains ambiguous. Trimming pared 3 bases from V and 3 bases from J, leaving 12 bases between. The CDR3 spans 14 residues. In germline, CDR1 is MDHEN, CDR2 SYDVKM.

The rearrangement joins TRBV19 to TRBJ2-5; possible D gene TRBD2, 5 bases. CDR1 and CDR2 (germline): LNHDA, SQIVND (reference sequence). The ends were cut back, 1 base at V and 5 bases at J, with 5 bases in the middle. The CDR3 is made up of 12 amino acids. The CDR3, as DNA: TGTGCCAGTAGTATAGCGGGGGAGACCCAGTACTTC. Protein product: CASSIAGETQYF.

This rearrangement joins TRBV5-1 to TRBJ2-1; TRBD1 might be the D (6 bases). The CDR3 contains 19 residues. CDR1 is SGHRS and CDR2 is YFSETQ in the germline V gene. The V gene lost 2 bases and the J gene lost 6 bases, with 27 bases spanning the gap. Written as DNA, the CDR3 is TGCGCCAGCAGCTTCTCCCCCCTACTAGACAGGCTAGTCGTCAATGAGCAGTTCTTC. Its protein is CASSFSPLLDRLVVNEQFF.

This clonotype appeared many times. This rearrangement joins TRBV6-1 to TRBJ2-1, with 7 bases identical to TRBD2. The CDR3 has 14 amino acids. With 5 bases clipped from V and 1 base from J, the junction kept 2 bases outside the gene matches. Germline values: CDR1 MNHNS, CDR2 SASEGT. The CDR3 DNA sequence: TGTGCCAGCAGTCTAGCGGCTTCCTACAATGAGCAGTTCTTC. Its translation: CASSLAASYNEQFF.

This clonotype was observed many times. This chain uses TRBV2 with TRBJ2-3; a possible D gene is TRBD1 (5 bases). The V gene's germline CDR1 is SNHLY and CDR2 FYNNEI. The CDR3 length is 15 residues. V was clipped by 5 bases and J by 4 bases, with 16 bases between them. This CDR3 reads CASSPEQGSADTQYF. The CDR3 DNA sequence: TGTGCCAGCAGTCCTGAGCAGGGAAGCGCAGATACGCAGTATTTT.

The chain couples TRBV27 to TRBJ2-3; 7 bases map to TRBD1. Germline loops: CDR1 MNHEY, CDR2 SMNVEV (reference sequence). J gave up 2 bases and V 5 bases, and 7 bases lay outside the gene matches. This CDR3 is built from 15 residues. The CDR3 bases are TGTGCCAGCAGTAGAGGACAGGCGGCCACAGATACGCAGTATTTT. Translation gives CASSRGQAATDTQYF.

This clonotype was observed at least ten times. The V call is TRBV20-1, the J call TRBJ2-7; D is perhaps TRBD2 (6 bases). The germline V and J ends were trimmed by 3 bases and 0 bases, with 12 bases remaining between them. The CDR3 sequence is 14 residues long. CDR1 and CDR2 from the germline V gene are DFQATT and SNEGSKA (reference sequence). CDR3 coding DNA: TGCAGTGCTAGCCGGGACTGGAGCTCCTACGAGCAGTACTTC. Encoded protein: CSASRDWSSYEQYF.

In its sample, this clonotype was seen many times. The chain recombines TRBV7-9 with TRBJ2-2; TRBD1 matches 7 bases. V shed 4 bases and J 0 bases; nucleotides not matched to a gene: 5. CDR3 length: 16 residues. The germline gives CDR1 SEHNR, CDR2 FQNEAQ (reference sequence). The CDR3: CASSSTGDPNTGELFF. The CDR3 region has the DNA TGTGCCAGCAGCTCCACAGGGGACCCGAACACCGGGGAGCTGTTTTTT.

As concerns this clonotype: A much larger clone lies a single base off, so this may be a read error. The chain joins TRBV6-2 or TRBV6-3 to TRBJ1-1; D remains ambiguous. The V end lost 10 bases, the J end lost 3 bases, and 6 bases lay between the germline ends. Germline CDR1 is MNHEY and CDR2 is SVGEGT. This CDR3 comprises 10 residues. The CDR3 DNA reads TGTGCCACCTGGCACACTGAAGCTTTCTTT. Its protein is CATWHTEAFF.

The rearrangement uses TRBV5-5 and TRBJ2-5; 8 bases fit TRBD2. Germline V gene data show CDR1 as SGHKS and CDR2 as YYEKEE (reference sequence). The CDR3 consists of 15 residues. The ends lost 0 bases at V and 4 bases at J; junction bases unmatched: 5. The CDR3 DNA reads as TGTGCCAGCAGCTTGGAATCGGGAGGGCGAGAGACCCAGTACTTC. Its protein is CASSLESGGRETQYF.

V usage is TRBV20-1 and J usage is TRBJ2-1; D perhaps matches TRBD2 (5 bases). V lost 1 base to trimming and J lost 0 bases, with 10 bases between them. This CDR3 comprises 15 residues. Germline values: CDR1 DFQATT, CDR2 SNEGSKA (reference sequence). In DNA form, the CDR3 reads TGCAGTGCTAGAGCCGGGGTAAGCTCCTACAATGAGCAGTTCTTC. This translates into CSARAGVSSYNEQFF.

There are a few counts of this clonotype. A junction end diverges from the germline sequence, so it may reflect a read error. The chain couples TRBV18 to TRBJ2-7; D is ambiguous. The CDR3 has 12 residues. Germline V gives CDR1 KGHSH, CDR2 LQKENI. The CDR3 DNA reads TGTGCCAGCTCACCACGGGTGGACGAGCAGTGCTTC. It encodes CASSPRVDEQCF.

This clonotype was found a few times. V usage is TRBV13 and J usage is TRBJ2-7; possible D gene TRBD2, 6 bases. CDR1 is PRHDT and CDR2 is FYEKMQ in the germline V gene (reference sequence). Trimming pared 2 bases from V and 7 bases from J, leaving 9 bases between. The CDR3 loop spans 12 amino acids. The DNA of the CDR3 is TGTGCCAGCAGCTTAATGCGGGAAGAGCAGTACTTC. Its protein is CASSLMREEQYF.

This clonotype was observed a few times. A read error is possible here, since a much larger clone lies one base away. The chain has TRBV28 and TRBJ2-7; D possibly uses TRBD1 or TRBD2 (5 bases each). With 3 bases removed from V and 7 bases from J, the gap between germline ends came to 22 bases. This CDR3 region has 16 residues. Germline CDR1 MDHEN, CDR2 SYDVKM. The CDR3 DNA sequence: TGTGCCAGCAGTTTTAGAGAGGCAGGGAGCCGACAGGAGCAGTACTTC. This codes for CASSFREAGSRQEQYF.

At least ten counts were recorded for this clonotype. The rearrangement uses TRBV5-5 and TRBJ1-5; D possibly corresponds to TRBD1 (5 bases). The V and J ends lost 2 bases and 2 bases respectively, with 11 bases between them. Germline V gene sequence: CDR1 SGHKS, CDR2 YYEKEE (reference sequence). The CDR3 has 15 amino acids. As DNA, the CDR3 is TGTGCCAGCAGCTTTATTGCGGGGGGCAATCAGCCCCAGCATTTT. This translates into CASSFIAGGNQPQHF.

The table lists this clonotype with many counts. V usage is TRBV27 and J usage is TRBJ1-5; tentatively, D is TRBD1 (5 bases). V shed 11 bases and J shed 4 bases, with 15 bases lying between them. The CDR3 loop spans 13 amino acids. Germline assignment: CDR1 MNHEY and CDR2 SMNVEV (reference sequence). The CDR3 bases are TGTGCCGCGGGGGGGAAAGGGAATCAGCCCCAGCATTTT. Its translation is CAAGGKGNQPQHF.

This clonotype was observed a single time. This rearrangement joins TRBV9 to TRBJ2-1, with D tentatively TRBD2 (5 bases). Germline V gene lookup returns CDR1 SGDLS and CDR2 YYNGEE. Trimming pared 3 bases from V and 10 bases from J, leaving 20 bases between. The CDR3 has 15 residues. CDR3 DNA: TGTGCCAGCAGCGAGCTAGCACTAGAAAGGGAAGAGCAGTTCTTC. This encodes CASSELALEREEQFF.

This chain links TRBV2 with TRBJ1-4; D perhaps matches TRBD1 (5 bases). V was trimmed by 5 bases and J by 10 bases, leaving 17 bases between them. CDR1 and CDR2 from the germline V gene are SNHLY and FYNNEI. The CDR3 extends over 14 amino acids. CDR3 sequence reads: CASSPRGSPGKLFF. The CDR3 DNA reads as TGTGCCAGCAGTCCAAGGGGTAGTCCAGGAAAACTGTTTTTT.

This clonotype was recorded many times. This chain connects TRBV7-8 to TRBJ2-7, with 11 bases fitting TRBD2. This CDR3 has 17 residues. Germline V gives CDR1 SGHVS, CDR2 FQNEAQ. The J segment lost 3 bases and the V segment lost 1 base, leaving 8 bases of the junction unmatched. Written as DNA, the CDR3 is TGTGCCAGCAGCTTAGTATCTTACGGACTAGCGGGCTACGAGCAGTACTTC. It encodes CASSLVSYGLAGYEQYF.

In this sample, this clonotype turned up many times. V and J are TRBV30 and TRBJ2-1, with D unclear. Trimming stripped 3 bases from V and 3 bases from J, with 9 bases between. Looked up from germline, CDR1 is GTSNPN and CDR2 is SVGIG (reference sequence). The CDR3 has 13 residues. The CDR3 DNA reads TGTGCCTGGAGGGCCGAGTACTACAATGAGCAGTTCTTC. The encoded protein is CAWRAEYYNEQFF.

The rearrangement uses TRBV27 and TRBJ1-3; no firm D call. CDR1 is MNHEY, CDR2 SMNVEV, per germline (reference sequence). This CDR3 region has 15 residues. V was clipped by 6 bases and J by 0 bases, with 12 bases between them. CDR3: CASRYRAYSGNTIYF. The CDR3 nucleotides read TGTGCCAGCAGATACCGGGCGTACTCTGGAAACACCATATATTTT.

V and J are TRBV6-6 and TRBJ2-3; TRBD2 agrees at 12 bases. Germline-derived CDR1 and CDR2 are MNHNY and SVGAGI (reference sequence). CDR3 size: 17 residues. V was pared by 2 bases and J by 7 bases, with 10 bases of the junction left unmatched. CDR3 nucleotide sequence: TGTGCCAGCAGTTACAGGACTAGCGGGGTAGGGGCGAATACGCAGTATTTT. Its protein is CASSYRTSGVGANTQYF.

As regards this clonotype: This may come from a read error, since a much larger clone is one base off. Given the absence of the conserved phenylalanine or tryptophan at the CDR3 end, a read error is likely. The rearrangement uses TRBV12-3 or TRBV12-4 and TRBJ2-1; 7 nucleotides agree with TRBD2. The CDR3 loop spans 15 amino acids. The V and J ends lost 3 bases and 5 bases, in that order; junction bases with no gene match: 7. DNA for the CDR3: TGTGCCAGCAGTTTGACGGGACTACCCAACAATGAGCAGTTCCTC. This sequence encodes CASSLTGLPNNEQFL.